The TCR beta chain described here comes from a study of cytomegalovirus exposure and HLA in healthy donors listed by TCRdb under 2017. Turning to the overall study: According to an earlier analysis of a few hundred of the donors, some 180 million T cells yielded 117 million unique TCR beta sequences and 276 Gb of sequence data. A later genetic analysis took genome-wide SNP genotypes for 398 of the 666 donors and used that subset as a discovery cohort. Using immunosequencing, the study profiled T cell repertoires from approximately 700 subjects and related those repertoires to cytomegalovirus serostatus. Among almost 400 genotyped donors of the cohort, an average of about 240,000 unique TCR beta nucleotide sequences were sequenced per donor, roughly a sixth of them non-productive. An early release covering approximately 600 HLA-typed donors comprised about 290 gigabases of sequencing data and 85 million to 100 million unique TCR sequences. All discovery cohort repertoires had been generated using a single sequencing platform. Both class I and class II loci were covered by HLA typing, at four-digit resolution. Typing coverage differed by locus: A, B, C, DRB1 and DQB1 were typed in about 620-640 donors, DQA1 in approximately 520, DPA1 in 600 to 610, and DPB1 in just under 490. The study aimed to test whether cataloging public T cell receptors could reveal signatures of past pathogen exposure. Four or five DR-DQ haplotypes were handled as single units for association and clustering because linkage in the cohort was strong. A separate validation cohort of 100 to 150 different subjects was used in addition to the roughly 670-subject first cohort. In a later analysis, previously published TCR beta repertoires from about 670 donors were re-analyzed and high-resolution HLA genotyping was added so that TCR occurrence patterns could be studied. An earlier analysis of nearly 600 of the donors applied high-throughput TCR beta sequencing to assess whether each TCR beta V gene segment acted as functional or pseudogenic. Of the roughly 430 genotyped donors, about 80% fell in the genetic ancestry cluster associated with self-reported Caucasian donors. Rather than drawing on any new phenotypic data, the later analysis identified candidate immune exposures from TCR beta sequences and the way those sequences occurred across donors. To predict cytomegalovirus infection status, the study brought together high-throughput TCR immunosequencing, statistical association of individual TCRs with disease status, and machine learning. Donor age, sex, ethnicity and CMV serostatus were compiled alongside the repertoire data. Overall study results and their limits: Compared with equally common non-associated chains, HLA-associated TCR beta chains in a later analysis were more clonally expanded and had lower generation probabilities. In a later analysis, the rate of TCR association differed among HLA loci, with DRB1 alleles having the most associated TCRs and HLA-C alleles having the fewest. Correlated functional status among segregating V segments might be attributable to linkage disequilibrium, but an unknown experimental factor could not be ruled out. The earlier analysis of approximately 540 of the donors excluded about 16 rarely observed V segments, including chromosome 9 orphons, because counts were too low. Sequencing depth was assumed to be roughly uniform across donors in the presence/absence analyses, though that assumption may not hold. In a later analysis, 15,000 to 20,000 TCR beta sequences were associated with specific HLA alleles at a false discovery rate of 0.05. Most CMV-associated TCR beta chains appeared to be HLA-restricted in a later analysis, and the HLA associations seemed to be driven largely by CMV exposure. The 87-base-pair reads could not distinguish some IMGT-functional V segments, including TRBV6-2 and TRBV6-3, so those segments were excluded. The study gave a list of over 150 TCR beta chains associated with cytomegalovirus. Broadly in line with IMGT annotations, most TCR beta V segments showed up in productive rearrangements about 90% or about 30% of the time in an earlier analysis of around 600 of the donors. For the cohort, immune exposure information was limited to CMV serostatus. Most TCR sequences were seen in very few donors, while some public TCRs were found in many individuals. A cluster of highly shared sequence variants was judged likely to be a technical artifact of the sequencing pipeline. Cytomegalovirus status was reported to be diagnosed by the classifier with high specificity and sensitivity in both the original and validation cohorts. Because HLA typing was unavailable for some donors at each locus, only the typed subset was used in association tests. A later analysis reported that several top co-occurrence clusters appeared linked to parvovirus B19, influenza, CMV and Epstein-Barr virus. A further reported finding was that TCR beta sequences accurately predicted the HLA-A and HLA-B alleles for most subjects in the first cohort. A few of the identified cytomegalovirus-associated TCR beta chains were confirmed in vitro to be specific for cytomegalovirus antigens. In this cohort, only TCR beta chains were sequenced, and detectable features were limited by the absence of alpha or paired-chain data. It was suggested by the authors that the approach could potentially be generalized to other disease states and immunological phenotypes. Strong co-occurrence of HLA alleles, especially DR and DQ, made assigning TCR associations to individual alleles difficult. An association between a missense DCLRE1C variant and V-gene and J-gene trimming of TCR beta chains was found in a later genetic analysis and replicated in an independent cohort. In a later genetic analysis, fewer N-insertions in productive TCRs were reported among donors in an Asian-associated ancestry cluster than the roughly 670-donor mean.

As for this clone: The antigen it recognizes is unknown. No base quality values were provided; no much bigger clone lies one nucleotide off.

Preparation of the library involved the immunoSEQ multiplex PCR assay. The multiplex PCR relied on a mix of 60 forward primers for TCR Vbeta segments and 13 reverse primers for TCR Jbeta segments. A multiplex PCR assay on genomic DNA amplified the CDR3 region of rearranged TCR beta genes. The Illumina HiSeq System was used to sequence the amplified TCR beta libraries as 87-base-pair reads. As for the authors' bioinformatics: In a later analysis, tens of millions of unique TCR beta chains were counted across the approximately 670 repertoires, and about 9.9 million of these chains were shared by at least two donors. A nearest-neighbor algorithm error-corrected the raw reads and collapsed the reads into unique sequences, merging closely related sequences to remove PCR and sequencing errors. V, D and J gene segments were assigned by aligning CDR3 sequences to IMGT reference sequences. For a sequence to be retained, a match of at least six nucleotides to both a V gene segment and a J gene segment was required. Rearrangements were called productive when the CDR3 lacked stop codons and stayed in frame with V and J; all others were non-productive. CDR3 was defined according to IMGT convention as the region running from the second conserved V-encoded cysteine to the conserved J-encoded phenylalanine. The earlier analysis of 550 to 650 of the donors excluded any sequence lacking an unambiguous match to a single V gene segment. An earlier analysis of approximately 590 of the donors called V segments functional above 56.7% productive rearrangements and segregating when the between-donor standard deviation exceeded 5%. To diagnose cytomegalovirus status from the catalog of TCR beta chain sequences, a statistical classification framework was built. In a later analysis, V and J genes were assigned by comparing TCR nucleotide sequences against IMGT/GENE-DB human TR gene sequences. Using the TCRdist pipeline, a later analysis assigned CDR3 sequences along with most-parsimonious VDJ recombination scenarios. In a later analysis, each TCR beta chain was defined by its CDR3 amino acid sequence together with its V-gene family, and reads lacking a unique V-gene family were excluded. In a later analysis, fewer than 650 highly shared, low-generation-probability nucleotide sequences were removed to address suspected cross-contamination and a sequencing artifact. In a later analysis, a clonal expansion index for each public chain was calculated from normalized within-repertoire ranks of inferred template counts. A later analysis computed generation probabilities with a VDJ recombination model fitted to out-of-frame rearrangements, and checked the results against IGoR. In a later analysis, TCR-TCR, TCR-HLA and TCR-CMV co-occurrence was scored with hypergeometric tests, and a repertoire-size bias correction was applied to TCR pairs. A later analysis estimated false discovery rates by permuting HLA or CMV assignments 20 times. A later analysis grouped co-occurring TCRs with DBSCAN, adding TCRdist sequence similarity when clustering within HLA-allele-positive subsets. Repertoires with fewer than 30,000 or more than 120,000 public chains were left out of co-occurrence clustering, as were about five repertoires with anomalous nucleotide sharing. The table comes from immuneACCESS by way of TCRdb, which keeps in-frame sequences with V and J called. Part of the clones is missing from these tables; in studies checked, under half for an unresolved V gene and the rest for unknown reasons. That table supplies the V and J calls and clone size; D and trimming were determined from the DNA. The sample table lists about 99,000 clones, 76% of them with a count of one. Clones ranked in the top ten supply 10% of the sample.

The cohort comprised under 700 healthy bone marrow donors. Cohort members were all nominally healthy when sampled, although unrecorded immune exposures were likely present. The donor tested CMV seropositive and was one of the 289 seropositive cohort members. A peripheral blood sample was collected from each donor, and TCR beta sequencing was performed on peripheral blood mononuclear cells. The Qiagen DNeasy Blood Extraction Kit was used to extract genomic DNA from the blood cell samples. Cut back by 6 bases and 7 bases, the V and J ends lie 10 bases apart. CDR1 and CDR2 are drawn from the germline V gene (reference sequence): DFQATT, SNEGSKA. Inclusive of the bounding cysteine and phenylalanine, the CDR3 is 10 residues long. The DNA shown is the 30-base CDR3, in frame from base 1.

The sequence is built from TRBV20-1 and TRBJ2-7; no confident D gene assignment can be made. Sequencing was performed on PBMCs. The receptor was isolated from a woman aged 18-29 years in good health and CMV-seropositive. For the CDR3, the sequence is CSAGLGEQYF. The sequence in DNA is TGCAGTGCCGGGTTAGGAGAGCAGTACTTC.